This TCR beta chain was sequenced in a study of T cell responses to AZD1222 COVID-19 vaccine (dated by TCRdb to the early 2020s). Some background on the complete study: TCR sequencing was performed for 230 to 250 trial participants, of whom about 210 were given two doses of AZD1222 and approximately 25 were given two doses of MenACWY control vaccine. Trial participants were enrolled by age into 18-55, 56-69 and 70-plus year subgroups, with about 150, 28 and 57 TCR-sequenced participants respectively.

The CDR3 regions of human TCRbeta chains were analyzed by immunosequencing. As for the original processing: Repertoire TCRs were matched against a reference library of SARS-CoV-2-specific TCRs generated with the MIRA antigen-specificity platform. Breadth meant the fraction of unique TCRs that were SARS-CoV-2-associated, whereas depth meant the fraction of total T cells that were SARS-CoV-2-associated. Using the MIRA data, every spike-specific TCR was mapped to the spike region that the TCR reacted to and assigned to either a CD4 or a CD8 class. Log10-transformed breadth and depth values were compared by one-way ANOVA with Sidak's multiple comparisons tests. Drawn from immuneACCESS, this table holds only the in-frame rearrangements with V and J called that TCRdb kept. Clones are partly lost; checked studies trace under half to an unresolved V gene and leave the rest unexplained. V, J and clone size are taken as reported in that table, and D and trimming were inferred from the DNA itself. The table for this sample lists fewer than 250,000 clones; approximately 94% of them were counted only once. 0.9% to 1.1% of the sample is in the top ten clones.

As to this clone: Its antigen remains unidentified. One base away there is no much larger clone; base qualities are not given.

The full study reports these points: Because no day 14 peak-response samples were available, repertoires were characterized only after the peak T cell response. The vaccine-associated CD4 TCRs covered the entire spike protein, and the dominant responses fell in regions 160-218 and 743-854. Conclusions about previously exposed vaccinees are limited, since just a handful of AZD1222 recipients were seropositive for SARS-CoV-2 at baseline. After two AZD1222 doses, spike-specific TCR breadth and depth were significantly higher than at day 0 and than in MenACWY recipients. Epitopes outside the regions mutated in the B.1.351 and B.1.1.7 variants were reportedly recognized by nearly half of the unique spike-specific TCRs. In the small 56-69-year group, the increase in depth fell short of significance, most likely because of low power. Participants were mostly white British and included more females than males, and it was suggested by the authors that clonal diversity may have been underestimated.

The germline V gene (reference sequence) sets CDR1 to LNHDA and CDR2 to SQIVND. The CDR3 goes from the cysteine to the phenylalanine over 15 residues. Left in the record is the CDR3 DNA by itself, 45 bases read in frame from the first base. V is reduced by 4 bases and J by 7 bases, leaving a spacing of 20 bases between them. According to the study, the label for this sample's time point signals: baseline before first vaccination. The label giving this sample's treatment or condition can be read as: meningococcal conjugate vaccine given as trial control. The vaccinee samples were drawn from two UK trials, COV001 and COV002, one of which was a single-blind randomized controlled phase 2/3 trial testing AZD1222 (ChAdOx1 nCoV-19) in healthy adults. For TCRbeta chain sequencing, PBMC samples from trial participants were taken at day 0 and at day 28 after the second dose.

The chain was built from TRBV19 and TRBJ2-7; the D segment might be TRBD1 or TRBD2, since each matches 7 bases. The TCR originated in an adult in good health. The input for sequencing was peripheral blood, taken on day 0 of MenACWY control vaccination. The CDR3 has the sequence CASSTTGRGLSEQYF. The nucleotide sequence reads TGTGCCAGTAGTACGACAGGGAGGGGATTAAGTGAGCAGTACTTC.